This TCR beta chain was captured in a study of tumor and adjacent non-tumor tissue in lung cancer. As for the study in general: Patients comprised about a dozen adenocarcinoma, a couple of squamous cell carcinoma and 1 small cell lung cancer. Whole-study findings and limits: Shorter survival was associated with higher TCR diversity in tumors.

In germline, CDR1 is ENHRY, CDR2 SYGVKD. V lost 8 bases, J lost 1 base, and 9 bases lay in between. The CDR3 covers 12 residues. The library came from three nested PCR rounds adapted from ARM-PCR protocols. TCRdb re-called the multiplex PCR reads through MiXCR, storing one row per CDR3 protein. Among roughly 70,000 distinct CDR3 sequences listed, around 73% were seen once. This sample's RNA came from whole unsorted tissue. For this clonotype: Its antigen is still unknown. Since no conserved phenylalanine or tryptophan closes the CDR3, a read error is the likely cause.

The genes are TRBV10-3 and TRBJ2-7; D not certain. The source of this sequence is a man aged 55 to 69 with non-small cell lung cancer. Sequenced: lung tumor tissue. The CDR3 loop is CAIGLGSYEQYS. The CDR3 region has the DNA TGTGCCATCGGCCTGGGGTCCTACGAGCAGTACTCC.